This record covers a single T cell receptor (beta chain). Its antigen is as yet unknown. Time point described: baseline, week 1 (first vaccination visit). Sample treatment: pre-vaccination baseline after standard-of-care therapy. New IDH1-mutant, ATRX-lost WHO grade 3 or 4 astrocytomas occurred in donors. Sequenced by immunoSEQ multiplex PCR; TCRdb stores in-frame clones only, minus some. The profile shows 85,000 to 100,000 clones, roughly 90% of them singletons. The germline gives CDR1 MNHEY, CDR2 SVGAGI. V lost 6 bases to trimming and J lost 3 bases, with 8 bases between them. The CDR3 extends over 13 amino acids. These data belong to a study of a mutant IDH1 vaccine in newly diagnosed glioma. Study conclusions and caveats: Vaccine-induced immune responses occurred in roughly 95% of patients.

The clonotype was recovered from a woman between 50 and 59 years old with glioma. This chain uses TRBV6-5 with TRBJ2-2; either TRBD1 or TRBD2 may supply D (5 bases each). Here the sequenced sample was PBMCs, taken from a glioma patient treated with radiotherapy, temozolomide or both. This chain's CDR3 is CASSRGHTGELFF. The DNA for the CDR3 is TGTGCCAGCAGCCGGGGCCACACCGGGGAGCTGTTTTTT.